The rows below give T cell receptor beta chains drawn from one sample of a study of radiation and T cells in renal cell carcinoma. Assay used: immunoSEQ multiplex PCR; TCRdb lists only in-frame clones, some missing. The data hold approximately 63,000 clones, with over 70% observed a single time. Here the sequenced sample was blood, taken from a patient whose treatment included radiotherapy and nephrectomy. Receptors were obtained from a man aged 60-69 years with renal cell carcinoma. CDR3s include the opening cysteine and the closing phenylalanine or tryptophan. The D gene is left open where the match is weak. A row's size may be missing; if present it is once, few, many or a size class.

d_call,clone_size,v_call,j_call,cdr3_aa,cdr3_nt
TRBD1,-,TRBV28,TRBJ1-1,CASSPTDLYRGENTEAFF,TGTGCCAGCAGTCCGACTGACCTATACAGGGGAGAGAACACTGAAGCTTTCTTT
TRBD1,-,TRBV6-1,TRBJ1-5,CASSLGTGTNQPQHF,TGTGCCAGCAGTTTAGGGACAGGGACCAATCAGCCCCAGCATTTT
TRBD2,-,TRBV7-9,TRBJ2-1,CASRRTSGGRYNEQFF,TGTGCCAGCAGGAGGACTAGCGGGGGGCGATACAATGAGCAGTTCTTC
-,-,TRBV7-2,TRBJ1-1,CASSYTRGTEAFF,TGTGCCAGCAGCTACACGCGAGGCACTGAAGCTTTCTTT
-,-,TRBV7-9,TRBJ1-3,CASSLSYSGNTIYF,TGTGCCAGCAGCTTGAGCTACTCAGGAAACACCATATATTTT
-,few,TRBV7-9,TRBJ1-4,CASSLGTTKMREKLFF,TGTGCCAGCAGCTTAGGAACAACAAAGATGAGAGAAAAACTGTTTTTT
-,-,TRBV5-4,TRBJ1-6,CASSLEVTNNSPLHF,TGTGCCAGCAGCTTGGAGGTCACTAATAATTCACCCCTCCACTTT
TRBD1,-,TRBV10-3,TRBJ2-7,CAIGQGIEQYF,TGTGCCATCGGACAGGGAATCGAGCAGTACTTC
-,-,TRBV30,TRBJ1-1,CACLTYGEFTEAFF,TGTGCCTGTCTCACTTACGGGGAATTTACTGAAGCTTTCTTT
-,-,TRBV30,TRBJ1-4,CAWSGQGKKLFF,TGTGCCTGGAGTGGGCAGGGCAAGAAACTGTTTTTT
-,-,TRBV19,TRBJ2-1,CASSIEGGGRYEQFF,TGTGCCAGTAGTATAGAAGGGGGGGGAAGGTATGAGCAGTTCTTC
-,-,TRBV19,TRBJ2-1,CASGDKRQIQFF,TGTGCCAGTGGGGACAAGAGGCAGATACAGTTCTTC
-,-,TRBV4-3,TRBJ2-7,CASSLVRPTLGSYEQYF,TGCGCCAGCAGCCTGGTTCGTCCGACGCTCGGGTCCTACGAGCAGTACTTC
-,-,TRBV30,TRBJ2-3,CAWKKARRITDTQYF,TGTGCCTGGAAAAAAGCAAGGCGAATCACAGATACGCAGTATTTT
-,-,TRBV6-1,TRBJ2-7,CASSAYPDISYEQYF,TGTGCCAGCAGTGCCTACCCAGACATCTCCTACGAGCAGTACTTC
-,-,TRBV10-2,TRBJ2-7,CASKTVGNYEQYF,TGCGCCAGCAAGACAGTGGGGAACTACGAGCAGTACTTC
TRBD1,-,TRBV19,TRBJ1-1,CASSDSTGVMNTEAFF,TGTGCCAGTAGCGATTCCACAGGGGTGATGAACACTGAAGCTTTCTTT
-,-,TRBV11-2,TRBJ1-2,CASSSTTTGGYTF,TGTGCCAGCAGCTCTACGACGACTGGGGGCTACACCTTC
TRBD2,-,TRBV7-9,TRBJ2-5,CASSLRGTSGETQYF,TGTGCCAGCAGCTTAAGGGGGACTAGTGGAGAGACCCAGTACTTC
-,few,TRBV5-5,TRBJ2-1,CASSLVSDSYNEQFF,TGTGCCAGCAGCTTGGTGTCAGACTCCTACAATGAGCAGTTCTTC
-,-,TRBV5-1,TRBJ2-1,CASSGGEAYNEQFF,TGCGCCAGCAGCGGGGGTGAGGCCTACAATGAGCAGTTCTTC